Here is one T cell receptor beta chain with its context. This specimen comes from a study of OX40 agonist ivuxolimab in advanced cancers. Turning to the study itself: Eligibility rules accepted prior anti-PD-1, anti-PD-L1 or anti-CTLA-4 therapy, and 35% to 45% had some.

V dropped 7 bases and J dropped 1 base, with 16 bases sitting between them. This CDR3 is built from 15 residues. Germline V gene sequence: CDR1 MDHEN, CDR2 SYDVKM. TCRdb keeps only in-frame clones here, not all; method: immunoSEQ multiplex PCR. The sample lists roughly 150,000 clones; 94% were seen once. The sequence was obtained from an adult with an advanced solid tumor such as melanoma, head and neck, liver or kidney cancer. The sequencing here drew on CD4+ or CD8+ T cells sorted from blood, taken in a trial of the OX40 agonist ivuxolimab. The chain carries TRBV28 and TRBJ1-2; D is undetermined. CDR3 protein: CASIARRPVNYGYTF. The CDR3 DNA is TGTGCCAGCATCGCACGGAGGCCCGTTAACTATGGCTACACCTTC.